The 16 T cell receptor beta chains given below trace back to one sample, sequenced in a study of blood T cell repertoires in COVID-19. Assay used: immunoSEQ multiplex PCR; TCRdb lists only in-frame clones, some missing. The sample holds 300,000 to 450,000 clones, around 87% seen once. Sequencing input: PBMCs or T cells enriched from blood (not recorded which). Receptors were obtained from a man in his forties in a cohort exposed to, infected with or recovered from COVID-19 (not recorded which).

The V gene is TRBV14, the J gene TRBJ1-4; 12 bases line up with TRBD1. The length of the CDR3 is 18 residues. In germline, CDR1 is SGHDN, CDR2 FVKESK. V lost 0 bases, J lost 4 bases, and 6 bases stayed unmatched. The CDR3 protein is CASSQDWGQGAHNEKLFF. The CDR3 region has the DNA TGTGCCAGCAGCCAAGATTGGGGACAGGGGGCCCATAATGAAAAACTGTTTTTT.

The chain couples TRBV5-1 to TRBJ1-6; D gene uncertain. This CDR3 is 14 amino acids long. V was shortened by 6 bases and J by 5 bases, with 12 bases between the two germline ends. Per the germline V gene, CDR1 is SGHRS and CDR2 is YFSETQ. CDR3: CASTREGNNSPLHF. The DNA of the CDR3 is TGCGCCAGCACCCGGGAAGGCAATAATTCACCCCTCCACTTT.

The chain's CDR3 is CASRPGEHSGNTIYF. The CDR3 bases are TGTGCCAGCCGCCCAGGGGAACACTCTGGAAACACCATATATTTT. The chain has TRBV6-5 and TRBJ1-3, with D possibly TRBD1 on 6 matching bases. The CDR3 runs 15 residues. Germline CDR1 reads MNHEY; CDR2 reads SVGAGI. Trimming shortened V by 8 bases and J by 0 bases, and 14 bases separated the two germline ends.

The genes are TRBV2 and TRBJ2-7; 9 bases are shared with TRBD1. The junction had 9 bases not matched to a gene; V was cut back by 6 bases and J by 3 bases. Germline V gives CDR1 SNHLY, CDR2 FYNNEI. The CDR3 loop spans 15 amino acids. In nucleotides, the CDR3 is TGTGCCAGCAGACGACCGGGACAGGGAGTCTACGAGCAGTACTTC. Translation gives CASRRPGQGVYEQYF.

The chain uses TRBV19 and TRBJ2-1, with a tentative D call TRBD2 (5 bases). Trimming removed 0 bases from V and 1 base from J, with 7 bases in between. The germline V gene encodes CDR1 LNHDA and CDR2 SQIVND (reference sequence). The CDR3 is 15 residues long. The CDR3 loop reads CASSIERRSYNEQFF. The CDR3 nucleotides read TGTGCCAGTAGTATAGAGCGGAGGTCCTACAATGAGCAGTTCTTC.

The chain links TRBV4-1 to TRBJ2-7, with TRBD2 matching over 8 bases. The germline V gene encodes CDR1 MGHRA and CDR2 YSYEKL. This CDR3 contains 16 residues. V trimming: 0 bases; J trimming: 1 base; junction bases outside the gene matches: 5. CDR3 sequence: CASSQDRASGSYEQYF. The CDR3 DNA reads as TGCGCCAGCAGCCAAGATCGGGCTAGCGGGTCCTACGAGCAGTACTTC.

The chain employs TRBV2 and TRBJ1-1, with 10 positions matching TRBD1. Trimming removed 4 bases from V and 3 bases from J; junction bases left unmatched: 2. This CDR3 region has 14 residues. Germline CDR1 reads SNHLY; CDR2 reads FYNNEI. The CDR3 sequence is CASSGGQGYTEAFF. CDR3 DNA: TGTGCCAGCAGTGGGGGACAGGGGTACACTGAAGCTTTCTTT.

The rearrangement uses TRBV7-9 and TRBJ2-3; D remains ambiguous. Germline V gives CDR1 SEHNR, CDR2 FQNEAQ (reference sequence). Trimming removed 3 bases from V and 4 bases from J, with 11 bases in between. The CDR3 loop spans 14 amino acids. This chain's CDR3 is CASSFWATPDTQYF. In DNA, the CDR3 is TGTGCCAGCAGCTTCTGGGCTACTCCAGATACGCAGTATTTT.

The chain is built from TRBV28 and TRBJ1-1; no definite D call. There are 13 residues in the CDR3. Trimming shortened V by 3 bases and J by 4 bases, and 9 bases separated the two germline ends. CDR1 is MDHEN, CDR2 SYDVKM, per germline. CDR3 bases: TGTGCCAGCAGTTTTGGCAGGATCACTGAAGCTTTCTTT. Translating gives CASSFGRITEAFF.

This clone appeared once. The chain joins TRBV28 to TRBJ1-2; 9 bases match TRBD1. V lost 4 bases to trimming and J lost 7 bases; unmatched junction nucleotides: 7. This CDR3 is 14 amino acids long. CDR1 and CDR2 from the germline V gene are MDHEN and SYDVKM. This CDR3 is CASSYTGTGFGYTF. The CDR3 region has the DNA TGTGCCAGCAGTTATACCGGGACAGGGTTTGGCTACACCTTC.

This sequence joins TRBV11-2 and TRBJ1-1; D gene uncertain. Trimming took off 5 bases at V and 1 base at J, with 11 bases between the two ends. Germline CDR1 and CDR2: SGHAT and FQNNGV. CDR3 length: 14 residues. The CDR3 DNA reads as TGTGCCAGCAGCATCCAGAGCGGGAACACTGAAGCTTTCTTT. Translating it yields CASSIQSGNTEAFF.

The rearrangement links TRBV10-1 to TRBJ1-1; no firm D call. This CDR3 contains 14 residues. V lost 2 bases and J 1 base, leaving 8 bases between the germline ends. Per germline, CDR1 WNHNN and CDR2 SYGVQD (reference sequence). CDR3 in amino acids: CASSERGGNTEAFF. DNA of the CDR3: TGCGCCAGCAGTGAGCGTGGAGGGAACACTGAAGCTTTCTTT.

DNA of the CDR3: TGCGCCAGCAGTGTCAGAGCGACTAACTATGGCTACACCTTC. It translates to CASSVRATNYGYTF. The chain carries TRBV5-1 and TRBJ1-2; D is unclear. Between the trimmed V and J ends, which lost 5 bases and 0 bases, there was a span of 11 bases. The length of the CDR3 is 14 residues. Germline V gene data show CDR1 as SGHRS and CDR2 as YFSETQ.

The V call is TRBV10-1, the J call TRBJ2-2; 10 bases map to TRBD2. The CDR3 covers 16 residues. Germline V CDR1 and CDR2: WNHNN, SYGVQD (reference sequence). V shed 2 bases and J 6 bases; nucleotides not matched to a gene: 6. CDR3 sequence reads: CASSEISSGSPGELFF. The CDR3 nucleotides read TGCGCCAGCAGTGAGATTTCTAGCGGGAGCCCCGGGGAGCTGTTTTTT.

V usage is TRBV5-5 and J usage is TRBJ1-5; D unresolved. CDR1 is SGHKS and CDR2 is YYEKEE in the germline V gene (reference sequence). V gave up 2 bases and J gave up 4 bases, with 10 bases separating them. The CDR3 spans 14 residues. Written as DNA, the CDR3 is TGTGCCAGCAGCTTATTCGGGAAAAATCAGCCCCAGCATTTT. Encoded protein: CASSLFGKNQPQHF.

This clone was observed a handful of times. CDR3 coding DNA: TGTGCCAGCAGTCAAAACACACTAGGGGGCGCAGACTATGGCTACACCTTC. Translation: CASSQNTLGGADYGYTF. The chain couples TRBV28 to TRBJ1-2, with TRBD1 matching over 7 bases. The ends lost 5 bases at V and 3 bases at J; junction bases unmatched: 15. Per germline, CDR1 MDHEN and CDR2 SYDVKM. The CDR3 spans 17 residues.